This entry describes one T cell receptor beta chain. This clonotype was counted a few times. There is no known antigen for this receptor. There are no base qualities to consult, and no much larger clone falls within one base. This record belongs to a study of blood T cells in healthy people across ages (dated by TCRdb to 2014 to 2015). Regarding the study in general: In model experiments, template switching captured about one uniquely barcoded TCR beta cDNA molecule for every two T cells. To track age-related changes in TCR beta repertoire diversity, the study relied on deep sequencing normalized with unique cDNA molecular identifiers. The donors were divided into four age groups: young (average approximately 17 years), middle-aged (about 41), aged (approximately 62) and long-lived (approximately 74). Donors of different ages were randomly distributed across sequencing lanes to avoid experimental bias. For two donors (one aged 18 to 30 and one aged 80 or older), the study analyzed two additional independent replicas of 1 million unique cDNA reads from the same blood draw. What the authors observed across the whole study: The long-lived group showed more naive CD4+ T cells, fewer expanded clones and increased TCR diversity than the aged group, suggesting age selection. A strong correlation was found between observed TCR beta diversity and the percentage of naive T cells measured by flow cytometry. Estimates of total diversity based on one million sequenced T cells were considered lower bounds and underestimates. Since profiling was done on bulk unsorted PBMCs, naive and antigen-experienced compartments could not be conclusively compared. The CMV infection status of donors was not known, potentially confounding age-related changes in expanded clonotypes. As age increased, observed TCR beta diversity per million T cells dropped in a roughly linear way, and a significant reduction was already evident by age about 40.

The approximately 39 donors, aged 6 to 90 years, were systemically healthy Caucasian individuals from Russia. Each donor gave ten milliliters of peripheral blood, collected into EDTA-treated Vacutainer tubes. PBMCs were isolated by Ficoll-Paque density-gradient centrifugation, with at least 6 million obtained per sample. Total RNA was extracted from PBMCs with Trizol reagent, with at least 6 micrograms obtained per sample. For every donor, flow cytometry on a PBMC aliquot measured the percentage of naive CD45RAhigh/CD27high T cells. The protocol used for the library was 5' RACE. The data were produced on an Illumina HiSeq 2500. A second PCR of roughly 6 to 11 cycles was run with a J-beta primer mix and a sample-barcoded 5' primer. Each TCR beta cDNA molecule received a unique molecular identifier from a template-switch 5' adaptor carrying 12 random nucleotides. Each sample yielded at least 2.5 million CDR3-containing paired-end reads. First-strand cDNA synthesis was performed from all RNA using the Mint cDNA synthesis kit, with priming by a TRBC-specific oligonucleotide. Following uracil-DNA glycosylase treatment, a first 18-cycle PCR with universal primers M1SS and BC2_uni_R was performed on all cDNA. Per the source publication's procedure: Each sample was normalized by randomly selecting 1 million high-quality reads, each carrying a distinct molecular identifier. Reads with shared molecular identifiers were discarded instead of being binned into consensus sequences. CDR3 identification, clonotype clustering and error correction used MiTCR with a Q25 quality threshold and the strictest error-elimination algorithm. A nonparametric unseen species model with Euler transformation was used to estimate lower-bound total TCR beta diversity. In TCRdb, the public reads were trimmed at Q25 with fastp and aligned with MiXCR, with productive beta chains retained. For every CDR3 protein sequence, its rows merge into one entry that carries the most common genes and DNA. V and J calls and clone size were set by TCRdb, not the authors. The sample includes over 1,500,000 distinct CDR3 sequences, with about 50% observed a single time. 2% to 2.5% of the sample is held by the ten biggest clonotypes.

This receptor was taken from a middle-aged woman in good health. The source material was blood.

The DNA is TGCGCCAGCAGCTTGGCTGGAACAGGGGGCATGTACGAGCAGTACTTC. Translated, this gives CASSLAGTGGMYEQYF. The receptor chain draws on TRBV5-1 and TRBJ2-7; 9 central nucleotides agree with TRBD1. From its cysteine to its phenylalanine, the CDR3 spans 16 amino acids. Only the CDR3 portion is preserved as DNA: 48 bases, with reading frame beginning at the first base. CDR1 SGHRS and CDR2 YFSETQ are derived from the germline V gene. Germline trimming: 0 bases from V, 4 bases from J; junction bases outside gene matches: 8.